This T cell receptor (beta chain) stems from a study of vaccination effects on CD4 cells after COVID-19. Study information: Samples collected post-vaccine were obtained a median of 72 days after the second dose.

Study findings and constraints: After vaccination of healthy people, only 1 of 255 vaccine-induced clones cross-reacted with common cold coronaviruses. Substantial clonal contraction characterized both infection- and vaccine-induced clones late after vaccination. Convalescent patients were scarce, and early post-infection timepoints were absent.

This table comes from immunoSEQ multiplex PCR, and its TCRdb copy is limited to in-frame clones, with some not included. The data contain some 70,000 clones, around 81% of them singletons. Pools of viral peptides were used by the ViraFEST assay to expand antigen-specific CD4+ T cells ahead of sequencing. Cells that had been cultured for 10 days were the source of isolated CD4+ T cells. Two-dose vaccination with either BNT162b2 or mRNA-1273 was given to the participants. Comments on this clone: No antigen is known for it.

From germline, CDR1 is SEHNR and CDR2 FQNEAQ (reference sequence). The CDR3 totals 16 residues. The V end lost 1 base, the J end lost 2 bases, and 14 bases lay between the germline ends. This receptor was taken from a human donor who received a COVID-19 vaccine. The J gene is TRBJ1-1, the V gene TRBV7-9; the D gene is possibly TRBD1 (5 bases). The material sequenced was CD4+ T cells from PBMCs cultured with HCoV-229E spike peptides, taken after COVID-19 vaccination. DNA for the CDR3: TGTGCCAGCAGCTTAGGGGCTGGGGCAGACAACACTGAAGCTTTCTTT. Amino acids: CASSLGAGADNTEAFF.